The present T cell receptor beta chain was sequenced within a study of T cells in Graves' hyperthyroidism and ophthalmopathy. In the study overall: Any treatment followed the collection of peripheral blood at initial diagnosis. Study observations and caveats: Ophthalmopathy was told apart from stable hyperthyroidism by a 13 V-J model.

From RNA transcripts, TCR beta CDR3 regions were amplified. TCR CDR3 underwent first-round RT-PCR with the HTBI primer set. TCRdb fed the multiplex PCR reads into MiXCR, producing one record per CDR3 protein. The sample shows about 500,000 distinct CDR3 sequences, around 15% of them seen only once. The germline V and J ends were trimmed by 3 bases and 7 bases, with 12 bases remaining between them. The CDR3 totals 14 residues. To note about this clonotype: Its antigen is as yet unknown.

Hyperthyroidism patients were newly diagnosed, had disease duration under 2 months, and were aged 18 to 65 years. The origin of this receptor is a woman in her late teens or twenties with Graves' hyperthyroidism. The chain couples TRBV12-3 or TRBV12-4 to TRBJ2-2; TRBD2 is a possible D gene (6 bases). Sequencing was done on a sample of blood. CDR3 amino acids: CASSLGGSDGELFF. CDR3 sequence (DNA): TGTGCCAGCAGTTTGGGGGGTTCGGACGGGGAGCTGTTTTTT.